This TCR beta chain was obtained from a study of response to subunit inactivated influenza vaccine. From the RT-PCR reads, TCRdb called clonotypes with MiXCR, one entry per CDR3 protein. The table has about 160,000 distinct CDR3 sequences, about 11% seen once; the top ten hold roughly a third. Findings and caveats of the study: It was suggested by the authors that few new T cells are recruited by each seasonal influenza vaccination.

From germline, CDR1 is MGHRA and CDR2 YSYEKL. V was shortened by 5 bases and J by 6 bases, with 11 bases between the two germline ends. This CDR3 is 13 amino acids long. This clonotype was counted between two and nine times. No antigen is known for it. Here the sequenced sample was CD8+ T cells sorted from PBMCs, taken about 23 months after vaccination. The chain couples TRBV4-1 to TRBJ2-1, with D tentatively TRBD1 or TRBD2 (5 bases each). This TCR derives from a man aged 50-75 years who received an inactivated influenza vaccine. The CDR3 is CASSEVGVNEQFF. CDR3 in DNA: TGCGCCAGCAGCGAAGTGGGGGTCAATGAGCAGTTCTTC.